This T cell receptor beta chain was found in a study of response to subunit inactivated influenza vaccine. TCRdb itself ran the RT-PCR reads through MiXCR, one entry per CDR3 protein. The table records 450,000 to 600,000 distinct CDR3 sequences, 6% to 9% of them present only once. The study's findings and limits: Each seasonal influenza vaccination recruits few new T cells, the authors suggested.

This clonotype was counted many times. The antigen remains unidentified. Germline CDR1 reads SGDLS; CDR2 reads YYNGEE. This CDR3 region has 14 residues. V lost 3 bases, J lost 3 bases, and 4 bases stayed unmatched. This clonotype was sampled from a man between 45 and 75 years old who received an inactivated influenza vaccine. V and J are TRBV9 and TRBJ2-7; 9 bases agree with TRBD1. Sample: PBMCs from blood, taken around 25 months after vaccination. CDR3 amino acids: CASSAGQGNYEQYF. For the CDR3, the DNA is TGTGCCAGCAGCGCCGGACAGGGGAACTACGAGCAGTACTTC. The full variable domain, in which reference TRBV9 and TRBJ2-7 provide the parts outside the CDR3, is DSGVTQTPKHLITATGQRVTLRCSPRSGDLSVYWYQQSLDQGLQFLIQYYNGEERAKGNILERFSAQQFPDLHSELNLSSLELGDSALYFCASSAGQGNYEQYFGPGTRLTVT.